This T cell receptor (beta chain) derives from a study of cytomegalovirus exposure and HLA in healthy donors. At the level of the study: A previous analysis identified approximately 110 million unique TCR beta sequences derived from about 180 million T cells.

Findings of the study overall: Common viral pathogens were later found to be apparently linked to several of the most significant clusters.

The PCR had 60 Vbeta and 13 Jbeta primers. Sequencing was performed with immunoSEQ multiplex PCR; in TCRdb, only in-frame clones are kept and a portion is missing. Here the sample spans roughly 100,000 clones, 76% being singletons. Concerning this clone: Its target is not known.

This TCR derives from a woman aged 18-30 years in good health and CMV-seropositive. The sample consisted of PBMCs.

CDR3 in amino acids: CASSESRIYNEQFF. The CDR3 DNA reads as TGTGCCAGCAGTGAATCCAGGATTTACAATGAGCAGTTCTTC. The rearrangement uses TRBV25-1 and TRBJ2-1; D gene unclear. This CDR3 is built from 14 residues. V was pared by 1 base and J by 4 bases, with 8 bases between. Germline V gene lookup returns CDR1 MGHDK and CDR2 SYGVNS.